This TCR beta chain was observed in a study of shared clonotypes between healthy human individuals. Deep was the level at which the assay was run. How the authors handled the data: As immunoSEQ supplied junction-only sequences (without quality scores), filtering differed. The data were produced by immunoSEQ multiplex PCR, yet TCRdb's version contains in-frame clones alone and is incomplete. V and J calls and clone size are those listed in that table; D and trimming were worked out from the DNA. This sample has about a million clones, with 70% to 80% found just once. This CDR3 comprises 13 residues. V was pared by 2 bases and J by 6 bases, with 0 bases of the junction left unmatched. Per the germline V gene, CDR1 is KGHSH and CDR2 is LQKENI. CD4+ cell separation produced CD45RA+ naive and CD45RA-negative memory subsets. As regards this clone: Other DNA sequences in the sample encode the same CDR3.

The TCR originated in a man younger than 30 in good health. Some clones in this sample may be carry-over from other donors' samples. Material for sequencing was memory CD4+ T cells from PBMCs. Regarding subset: CD45RA-negative fraction. The J gene is TRBJ1-4, the V gene TRBV18, with 7 bases fitting TRBD1. CDR3 DNA: TGTGCCAGCTCACCAGGGACAGATGAAAAACTGTTTTTT. As protein: CASSPGTDEKLFF.